A selection of T cell receptor beta chains follows, all from one sample in a study of cytotoxic CD8 clonotypes in ibrutinib-treated CLL. TCRdb keeps only in-frame clones here, not all; method: immunoSEQ multiplex PCR. The repertoire holds 100,000 to 150,000 clones, with 80% to 90% as singletons. This sample comprised PBMCs, obtained after 24 months of ibrutinib treatment. The source of these receptors is a human donor with chronic lymphocytic leukemia. Each CDR3 is given with its conserved first and last residue. A D gene is named only where the DNA matches it firmly. Expanded clones are given a class, and other clones once, few, many or no size at all.

abundance,j_gene,v_gene,d_gene,CDR3nt,CDR3aa
few,TRBJ2-4,TRBV19,NA,TGTGCCAGTAAACCGGGACAGGAATCCGGGAGGGGGAAAAACATTCAGTACTTC,CASKPGQESGRGKNIQYF
once,TRBJ2-1,TRBV7-2,NA,TGTGCCAGCAGCTCAAGGGGTATACAGTTCTTC,CASSSRGIQFF
NA,TRBJ1-1,TRBV7-6,NA,TGTGCCAGCAGCTCATCTTGGGGAATCACTGAAGCTTTCTTT,CASSSSWGITEAFF
NA,TRBJ2-1,TRBV5-1,TRBD1,TGCGCCAGCAGCCTACAGGGGGCAAGCTCCTACAATGAGCAGTTCTTC,CASSLQGASSYNEQFF
NA,TRBJ1-1,TRBV28,NA,TGTGCCAGCAGCACCCTGATGAACACTGAAGCTTTCTTT,CASSTLMNTEAFF
NA,TRBJ2-3,TRBV5-5,NA,TGTGCCAGCAGCTTACAGTCTGGAGATACGCAGTATTTT,CASSLQSGDTQYF
NA,TRBJ2-2,TRBV28,TRBD2,TGTGCCAGCCTGACTAGCGGGAGGGCCGGGGAGCTGTTTTTT,CASLTSGRAGELFF
NA,TRBJ2-1,TRBV9,TRBD2,TGTGCCAGCAGCGTAGGCAGCGGGAGTCCTACGGTTGAGCAGTTCTTC,CASSVGSGSPTVEQFF
NA,TRBJ1-1,TRBV11-2,NA,TGTGCCAGCAGCTTAGAAAGGACAAGGGCTTTCTTT,CASSLERTRAFF
NA,TRBJ1-5,TRBV28,TRBD1,TGTGCCAGCAGTTTACATTTGGGGCAGGGGGGTCAGCCCCAGCATTTT,CASSLHLGQGGQPQHF
NA,TRBJ1-1,TRBV19,NA,TGTGCCAGTAGTATAAAAGGAAGGGGAACTTTCTTT,CASSIKGRGTFF
NA,TRBJ2-1,TRBV5-1,NA,TGCGCCAGCAGCTTGCAGGGGAATTACAATGAGCAGTTCTTC,CASSLQGNYNEQFF
NA,TRBJ2-7,TRBV5-6,NA,TGTGCCAGCAGCTTGGTTGCCAGTTACTACGAGCAGTACTTC,CASSLVASYYEQYF
NA,TRBJ2-1,TRBV10-3,TRBD2,TGTGCCATCCTGGCGGGGGAGGGTTCCTACAATGAGCAGTTCTTC,CAILAGEGSYNEQFF
NA,TRBJ1-5,TRBV5-5,NA,TGTGCCAGCAGCTTGGAAGGGCCTCAGCCCCAGCATTTT,CASSLEGPQPQHF
NA,TRBJ1-5,TRBV14,NA,TGTGCCAGCAGCCCCGACAGCAATCAGCCCCAGCATTTT,CASSPDSNQPQHF
NA,TRBJ1-3,TRBV6-5,NA,TGTGCCAGCACCTCCGGAGTTGTTGGAAACACCATATATTTT,CASTSGVVGNTIYF
few,TRBJ1-2,TRBV19,TRBD1,TGTGCCAGTAGCAGAGCAGGGGGCTCCCCCGGCTACACCTTC,CASSRAGGSPGYTF
NA,TRBJ2-1,TRBV9,TRBD2,TGTGCCAGCACCCTTACTAGCGAAGCCTACAATGAGCAGTTCTTC,CASTLTSEAYNEQFF
NA,TRBJ2-4,TRBV28,TRBD2,TGTGCCAGCAGTTTATCGGCAGCGGCTAGCGGGAGTCGGGACTTC,CASSLSAAASGSRDF
NA,TRBJ2-7,TRBV30,TRBD1,TGTGCCTGGAGTTCTTTATCGGGAAGGACAGGGGCCTACGAGCAGTACTTC,CAWSSLSGRTGAYEQYF
once,TRBJ1-2,TRBV7-6,TRBD1,TGTGCCAGCAGCTACGCAGGGGGCGGCTATGGCTACACCTTC,CASSYAGGGYGYTF
NA,TRBJ2-1,TRBV28,NA,TGTGCCAGCAGTTTACGGGGGAGCGTGAGGTACAATGAGCAGTTCTTC,CASSLRGSVRYNEQFF
once,TRBJ2-3,TRBV12-2,NA,TGTGCAAGTCGCTTCGGGAGGAAATCAGATACGCAGTATTTT,CASRFGRKSDTQYF
NA,TRBJ1-2,TRBV19,NA,TGTGCCAGTAGTATCGTGGGGACACCGTATGGCTACACCTTC,CASSIVGTPYGYTF
once,TRBJ2-7,TRBV6-4,NA,TGTGCCAGCAGTGGAAACGGGAGCGCTACCTACGAGCAGTACTTC,CASSGNGSATYEQYF
NA,TRBJ1-2,TRBV19,NA,TGTGCCAGTAGTTTGGACTACTATGGCTACACCTTC,CASSLDYYGYTF
NA,TRBJ1-2,TRBV28,TRBD1,TGTGCCAGCAGTTTATATATCAGTGGGACAGGGGGCGCCTATGGCTACACCTTC,CASSLYISGTGGAYGYTF
few,TRBJ2-1,TRBV4-1,TRBD1,TGCGCCAGCAGCCAAGAGGGAGAGGGGGCTTCTTTTACGGACAATGAGCAGTTCTTC,CASSQEGEGASFTDNEQFF
few,TRBJ2-1,TRBV7-8,TRBD2,TGTGCCAGCAGCTCGGGGCGAGCTATACTAGCGGGAGGGCCCAATGAGCAGTTCTTC,CASSSGRAILAGGPNEQFF
NA,TRBJ2-7,TRBV28,TRBD1,TGTGCCAGCAGTTCGACAAGGGGACAGCATCGGGAGCAGTACTTC,CASSSTRGQHREQYF
NA,TRBJ2-1,TRBV7-9,TRBD1,TGTGCCAGCAGCCCGGACAGGGGGCTGGGGAATGAGCAGTTCTTC,CASSPDRGLGNEQFF
NA,TRBJ2-7,TRBV27,TRBD2,TGTGCCAGCAGTTTATCGGGTATTCGGGGGGAGATGTACGAGCAGTACTTC,CASSLSGIRGEMYEQYF
NA,TRBJ2-1,TRBV29-1,NA,TGCAGCGTACCAAGGCAGGGTAAATGGAATGAGCAGTTCTTC,CSVPRQGKWNEQFF
NA,TRBJ2-1,TRBV20-1,NA,TGCAGTGCTAGATGGGACAATGAGCAGTTCTTC,CSARWDNEQFF
NA,TRBJ1-1,TRBV7-2,NA,TGTGCCAGCAGCTTAGGGCAGGGACCGAACACTGAAGCTTTCTTT,CASSLGQGPNTEAFF
NA,TRBJ2-7,TRBV7-2,TRBD2,TGTGCTACGCAGAGCGTACGGGGGGAATACGAGCAGTACTTC,CATQSVRGEYEQYF
NA,TRBJ2-7,TRBV5-1,TRBD1,TGCGCCAGCAGCCCGGGACAGGGGCGGGACGAGCAGTACTTC,CASSPGQGRDEQYF
NA,TRBJ2-7,TRBV6-5,NA,TGTGCCAGCAAGACAGCACGCCAGCAGTACTTC,CASKTARQQYF
NA,TRBJ2-5,TRBV29-1,TRBD1,TGCAGCGTAGAACAGGGGGCGGGGGAGACCCAGTACTTC,CSVEQGAGETQYF
NA,TRBJ2-1,TRBV5-4,NA,TGTGCCGGCGGACCGCGGGGTGACTACAATGAGCAGTTCTTC,CAGGPRGDYNEQFF
NA,TRBJ1-2,TRBV7-9,NA,TGTGCCAGCAGCTTAGGCGCCAATAACTATGGCTACACCTTC,CASSLGANNYGYTF
once,TRBJ2-7,TRBV13,TRBD2,TGTGCCAGCAGCTCCGGACTAGCGGGGGGGCAACCCTACGAGCAGTACTTC,CASSSGLAGGQPYEQYF
NA,TRBJ2-7,TRBV28,TRBD1,TGTGCCAGCAGTTCACCAGGACAGGGGGGAGGACGCGAGCAGTACTTC,CASSSPGQGGGREQYF
NA,TRBJ1-4,TRBV11-2,NA,TGTGCCAGCAGCGCCGACGGCAGGGCAGTTAATGAAAAACTGTTTTTT,CASSADGRAVNEKLFF
NA,TRBJ2-7,TRBV7-9,TRBD2,TGTGCCAGCAGCCTTCAGCGGGAGAGGACCGAGCAGTACTTC,CASSLQRERTEQYF